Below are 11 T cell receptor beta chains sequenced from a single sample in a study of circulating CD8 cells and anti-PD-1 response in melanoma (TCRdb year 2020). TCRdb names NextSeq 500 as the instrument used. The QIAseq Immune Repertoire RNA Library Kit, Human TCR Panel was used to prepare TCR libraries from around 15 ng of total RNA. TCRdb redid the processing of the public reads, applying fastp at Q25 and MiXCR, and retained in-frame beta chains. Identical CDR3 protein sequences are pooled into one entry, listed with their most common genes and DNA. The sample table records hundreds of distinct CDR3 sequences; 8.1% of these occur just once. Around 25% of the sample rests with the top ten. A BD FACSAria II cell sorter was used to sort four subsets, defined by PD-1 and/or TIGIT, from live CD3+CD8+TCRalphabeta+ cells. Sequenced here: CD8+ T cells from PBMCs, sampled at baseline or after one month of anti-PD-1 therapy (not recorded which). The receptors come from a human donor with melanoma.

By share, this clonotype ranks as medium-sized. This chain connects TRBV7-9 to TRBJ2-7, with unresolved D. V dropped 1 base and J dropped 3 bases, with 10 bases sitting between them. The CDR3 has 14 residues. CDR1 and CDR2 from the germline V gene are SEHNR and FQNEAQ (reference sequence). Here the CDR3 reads CASSLVPGFYEQYF. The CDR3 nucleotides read TGTGCCAGCAGCTTAGTTCCGGGTTTCTACGAGCAGTACTTC.

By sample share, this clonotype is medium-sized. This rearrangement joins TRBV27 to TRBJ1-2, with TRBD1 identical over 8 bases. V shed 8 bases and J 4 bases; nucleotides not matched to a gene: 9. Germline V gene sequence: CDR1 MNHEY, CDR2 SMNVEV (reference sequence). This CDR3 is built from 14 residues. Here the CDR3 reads CASLPRGRGYGYTF. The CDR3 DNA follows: TGTGCCAGCCTTCCCAGGGGGCGCGGCTATGGCTACACCTTC.

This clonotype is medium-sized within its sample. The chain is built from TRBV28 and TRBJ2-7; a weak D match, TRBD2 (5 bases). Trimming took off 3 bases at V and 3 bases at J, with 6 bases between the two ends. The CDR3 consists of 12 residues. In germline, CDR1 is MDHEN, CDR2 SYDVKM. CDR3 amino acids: CASSFEGYEQYF. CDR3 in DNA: TGTGCCAGCAGTTTTGAGGGCTACGAGCAGTACTTC.

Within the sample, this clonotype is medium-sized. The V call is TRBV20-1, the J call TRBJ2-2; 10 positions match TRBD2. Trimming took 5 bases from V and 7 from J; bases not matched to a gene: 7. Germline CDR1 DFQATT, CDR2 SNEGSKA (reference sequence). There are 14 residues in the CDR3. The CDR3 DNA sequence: TGCAGTGCTGGTCCGACTAGCGGGTACGGGGAGCTGTTTTTT. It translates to CSAGPTSGYGELFF.

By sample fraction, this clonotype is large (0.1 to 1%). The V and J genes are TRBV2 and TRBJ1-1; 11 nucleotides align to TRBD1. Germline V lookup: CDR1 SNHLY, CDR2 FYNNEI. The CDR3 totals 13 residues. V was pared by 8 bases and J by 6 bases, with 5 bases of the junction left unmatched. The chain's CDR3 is CASLGQGASEAFF. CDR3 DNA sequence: TGTGCCAGCCTAGGACAGGGGGCCTCTGAAGCTTTCTTT.

For the CDR3, the DNA is TGCAGTGCCACAGACTACTACGAGCAGTACTTC. This gives the protein CSATDYYEQYF. V and J are TRBV20-1 and TRBJ2-7, with TRBD2 as a possible D gene (5 bases). Germline CDR1 DFQATT, CDR2 SNEGSKA (reference sequence). V lost 6 bases and J 3 bases, leaving 9 bases between the germline ends. The CDR3 totals 11 residues.

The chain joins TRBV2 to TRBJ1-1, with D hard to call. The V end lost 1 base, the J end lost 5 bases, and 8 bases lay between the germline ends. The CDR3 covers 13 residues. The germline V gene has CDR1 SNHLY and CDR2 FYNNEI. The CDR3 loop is CASSEVSRTEAFF. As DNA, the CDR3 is TGTGCCAGCAGTGAAGTGTCGAGGACTGAAGCTTTCTTT.

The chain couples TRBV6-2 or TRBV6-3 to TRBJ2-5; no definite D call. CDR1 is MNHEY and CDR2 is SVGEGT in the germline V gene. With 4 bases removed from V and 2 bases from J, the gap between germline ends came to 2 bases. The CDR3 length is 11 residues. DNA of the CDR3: TGTGCCAGCAGTTTACAAGAGACCCAGTACTTC. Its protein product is CASSLQETQYF.

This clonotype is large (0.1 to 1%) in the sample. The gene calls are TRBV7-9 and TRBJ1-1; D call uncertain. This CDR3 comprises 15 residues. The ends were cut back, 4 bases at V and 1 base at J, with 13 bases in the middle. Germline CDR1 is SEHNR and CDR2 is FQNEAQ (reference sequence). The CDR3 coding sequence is TGTGCCAGCAGCTCTCCGTTGAGGGAGAACACTGAAGCTTTCTTT. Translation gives CASSSPLRENTEAFF. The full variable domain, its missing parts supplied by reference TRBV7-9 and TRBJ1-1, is DTGVSQNPRHKITKRGQNVTFRCDPISEHNRLYWYRQTLGQGPEFLTYFQNEAQLEKSRLLSDRFSAERPKGSFSTLEIQRTEQGDSAMYLCASSSPLRENTEAFFGQGTRLTVV.

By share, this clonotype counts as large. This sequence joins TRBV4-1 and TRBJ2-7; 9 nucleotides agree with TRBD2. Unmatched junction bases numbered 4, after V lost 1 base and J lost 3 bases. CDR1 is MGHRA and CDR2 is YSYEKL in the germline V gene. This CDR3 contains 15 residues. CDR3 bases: TGCGCCAGCAGCCAAGCCGCGACTAGCGGCTACGAGCAGTACTTC. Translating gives CASSQAATSGYEQYF.

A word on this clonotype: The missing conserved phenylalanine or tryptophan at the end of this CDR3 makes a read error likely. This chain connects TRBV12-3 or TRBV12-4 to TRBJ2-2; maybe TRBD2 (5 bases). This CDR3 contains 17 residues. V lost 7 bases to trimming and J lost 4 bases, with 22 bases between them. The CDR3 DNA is TGTGCCAGCACCGAGGGCATAGGGATACCTTTCACCGGGGAGCTGTTTCTT. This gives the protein CASTEGIGIPFTGELFL.